This T cell receptor beta chain was documented in a study of cytomegalovirus exposure and HLA in healthy donors. Study in general: An analysis done earlier identified about 100 million unique TCR beta sequences from around 180 million T cells.

Details on this clone: Its antigen is currently unknown.

60 Vbeta and 13 Jbeta primers were used in PCR. Some clones are missing from TCRdb's copy, which holds only in-frame ones; the method was immunoSEQ multiplex PCR. The table includes about 160,000 clones, about 85% detected once. The CDR3 extends over 14 amino acids. The germline V gene encodes CDR1 GTSNPN and CDR2 SVGIG (reference sequence). Trimming took off 2 bases at V and 7 bases at J, with 12 bases between the two ends. General study results and limits: Later examination showed HLA-associated TCR beta chains had greater clonal expansion than equally common others. In terms of immune exposure information, only CMV serostatus was available. Within a later analysis, the majority of CMV-associated TCR beta chains appeared HLA-restricted.

Sequenced material: PBMCs. The origin of this receptor is a man aged 18 to 29 in good health and CMV-seropositive. The genes are TRBV30 and TRBJ1-6; D is perhaps TRBD1 (5 bases). The CDR3 region has the DNA TGTGCCTGGAGTTCGGCAGGGTACAATTCACCCCTCCACTTT. This encodes CAWSSAGYNSPLHF.